The 14 T cell receptor beta chains presented below share a single source sample, sequenced in a study of cytomegalovirus exposure and HLA in healthy donors. The study ran its PCR with 60 Vbeta and 13 Jbeta primers. TCRdb keeps only in-frame clones here, not all; method: immunoSEQ multiplex PCR. This listing includes around 64,000 clones. The sequencing input was PBMCs. The receptors shown here come from a female donor in good health and CMV-seropositive.

This rearrangement joins TRBV6-5 to TRBJ1-1; perhaps TRBD1 as D (5 bases). Germline CDR1 MNHEY, CDR2 SVGAGI. Trimming took off 7 bases at V and 7 bases at J, with 16 bases between the two ends. The length of the CDR3 is 13 residues. CDR3 nucleotides: TGTGCCAGCACCGACAGAGGACGGATTGAAGCTTTCTTT. It specifies CASTDRGRIEAFF.

The V call is TRBV5-1, the J call TRBJ2-3, with D perhaps TRBD2 (7 bases). CDR3 length: 15 amino acids. Trimming pared 1 base from V and 4 bases from J, leaving 13 bases between. Germline CDR1 is SGHRS and CDR2 is YFSETQ. DNA for the CDR3: TGCGCCAGCAGCTTGAGGTTCGGGGGGCCAGATACGCAGTATTTT. Its translation: CASSLRFGGPDTQYF.

The chain couples TRBV9 to TRBJ1-1, with 7 nucleotides matching TRBD1. CDR1 and CDR2 from the germline V gene are SGDLS and YYNGEE. Losses at the gene ends were 0 bases for V and 4 bases for J; bases not matched to a gene: 3. The CDR3 spans 14 residues. CDR3 coding DNA: TGTGCCAGCAGCGTAGTTACAGGGGCCACTGAAGCTTTCTTT. Translating gives CASSVVTGATEAFF.

The genes are TRBV18 and TRBJ1-1; D might be TRBD1 (6 bases). The germline V gene has CDR1 KGHSH and CDR2 LQKENI. This CDR3 has 13 amino acids. V gave up 2 bases and J gave up 3 bases, with 7 bases separating them. CDR3 sequence reads: CASSPYRDTEAFF. The CDR3 DNA sequence: TGTGCCAGCTCACCATACAGGGACACTGAAGCTTTCTTT. Using reference TRBV18 and TRBJ1-1 for the parts outside the CDR3, the full variable domain is NAGVMQNPRHLVRRRGQEARLRCSPMKGHSHVYWYRQLPEEGLKFMVYLQKENIIDESGMPKERFSAEFPKEGPSILRIQQVVRGDSAAYFCASSPYRDTEAFFGQGTRLTVV.

The chain couples TRBV5-4 to TRBJ1-4; D is perhaps TRBD1 (6 bases). This CDR3 is built from 15 residues. The germline gives CDR1 SGHNT, CDR2 YYREEE (reference sequence). V was clipped by 3 bases and J by 8 bases, with 17 bases between them. CDR3 DNA sequence: TGTGCCAGCAGCTCGAACAGGGCGATAGAGGAAAAACTGTTTTTT. As protein: CASSSNRAIEEKLFF.

The chain uses TRBV19 and TRBJ2-2, with 9 positions matching TRBD2. CDR1 LNHDA and CDR2 SQIVND come from the germline V gene (reference sequence). The CDR3 totals 15 residues. V dropped 7 bases and J dropped 5; count of bases not matched to a gene: 8. CDR3 in DNA: TGTGCCAGTATTCGCGGGGGGGCGGAAACCGGGGAGCTGTTTTTT. Protein product: CASIRGGAETGELFF.

V and J are TRBV18 and TRBJ1-1, with D hard to call. V gave up 2 bases and J gave up 7 bases, with 11 bases separating them. Germline V CDR1 and CDR2: KGHSH, LQKENI. CDR3 length: 13 amino acids. The DNA of the CDR3 is TGTGCCAGCTCACCAACAGAGGGTATTGAAGCTTTCTTT. Its protein product is CASSPTEGIEAFF.

The chain recombines TRBV30 with TRBJ1-2; tentatively, D is TRBD1 (5 bases). The V and J ends lost 4 bases and 7 bases respectively, with 19 bases between them. CDR3 length equals 14 residues. Looked up from germline, CDR1 is GTSNPN and CDR2 is SVGIG (reference sequence). CDR3 nucleotide sequence: TGTGCCTGGATCCCGTCGGGGGGATGGGCTGGCTACACCTTC. The encoded protein is CAWIPSGGWAGYTF. Based on the CDR3 plus reference TRBV30 and TRBJ1-2, the full variable domain is SQTIHQWPATLVQPVGSPLSLECTVEGTSNPNLYWYRQAAGRGLQLLFYSVGIGQISSEVPQNLSASRPQDRQFILSSKKLLLSDSGFYLCAWIPSGGWAGYTFGSGTRLTVV.

This chain links TRBV2 with TRBJ1-1; possibly TRBD1 for D (5 bases). Trimming removed 5 bases from V and 3 bases from J, with 7 bases in between. Germline V lookup: CDR1 SNHLY, CDR2 FYNNEI. The CDR3 is 12 residues long. CDR3 coding DNA: TGTGCCAGCAGTTGGGGGGACACTGAAGCTTTCTTT. It specifies CASSWGDTEAFF.

The chain employs TRBV6-5 and TRBJ2-3; 7 bases fit TRBD1. The CDR3 totals 14 residues. The V gene end was trimmed by 5 bases and the J gene end by 6 bases; junction bases not matched to a gene: 8. Germline-derived CDR1 and CDR2 are MNHEY and SVGAGI. CDR3 sequence (DNA): TGTGCCAGCAGTAGACAGGGTCCCCGGGATACGCAGTATTTT. Its translation is CASSRQGPRDTQYF.

Points on this clone: This sample includes further DNA sequences coding for the same CDR3. The gene calls are TRBV9 and TRBJ2-7; maybe TRBD2 (5 bases). The length of the CDR3 is 15 residues. From germline, CDR1 is SGDLS and CDR2 YYNGEE. V lost 0 bases and J 2 bases, leaving 12 bases between the germline ends. The CDR3 region has the DNA TGTGCCAGCAGCGTAGGGACGGGAAGCGCCTACGAGCAGTACTTC. This sequence encodes CASSVGTGSAYEQYF.

Regarding this clone: Since no conserved phenylalanine or tryptophan closes the CDR3, a read error is the likely cause. The J gene is TRBJ2-7, the V gene TRBV29-1, with D possibly matching TRBD1 (6 bases). The CDR3 loop spans 13 amino acids. Trimming took off 2 bases at V and 2 bases at J, with 10 bases between the two ends. CDR1 and CDR2 from the germline V gene are SQVTM and ANQGSEA. CDR3 DNA sequence: TGCAGCGTTGAATGGGCAGGGGCCTACGAGCAGTACCTC. Translating gives CSVEWAGAYEQYL.

Remarks on this clone: Other DNA sequences within the sample encode an identical CDR3. The chain is built from TRBV19 and TRBJ2-3; TRBD2 matches at 9 bases. The CDR3 runs to 14 residues. The V and J ends lost 6 bases and 2 bases, in that order; junction bases with no gene match: 3. Per germline, CDR1 LNHDA and CDR2 SQIVND (reference sequence). CDR3 sequence (DNA): TGTGCCAGTAGCCGACTAGCGGACACAGATACGCAGTATTTT. Its protein product is CASSRLADTDTQYF.

The chain uses TRBV6-5 and TRBJ2-7; TRBD2 might be the D (6 bases). Germline values: CDR1 MNHEY, CDR2 SVGAGI. The CDR3 spans 15 residues. Trimming removed 5 bases from V and 0 bases from J, with 14 bases in between. The CDR3 loop reads CASSKGLLSSYEQYF. The CDR3 DNA reads as TGTGCCAGCAGTAAGGGACTCCTGAGCTCCTACGAGCAGTACTTC.